The next 3 T cell receptor beta chains were all read from a single sample in a study of prognosis after radiotherapy for stage I lung cancer. From genomic DNA, TCR beta CDR3 was amplified by two-round multiplex PCR. For every TRBV and TRBJ gene, a specific primer was used in first-round PCR. TCRdb recomputed calls from the multiplex PCR reads with MiXCR, one row per CDR3 protein. The table has about 14,000 distinct CDR3 sequences, approximately 31% seen once; the top ten hold approximately 30%. The sequenced sample was PBMCs, obtained before or after stereotactic body radiation therapy (not recorded which). These TCRs come from a donor older than 45 with non-small cell lung cancer.

This clonotype has ten or more counts. CDR3 region: CASSLAPAGGVYNEQFF. The CDR3 DNA reads as TGCGCCAGCAGCTTGGCCCCGGCGGGAGGGGTATACAATGAGCAGTTCTTC. V gene TRBV5-1 combines with J gene TRBJ2-1; 9 nucleotides agree with TRBD2. The CDR3 is 17 amino acids. The ends lost 0 bases at V and 4 bases at J; junction bases unmatched: 8. Germline V gene lookup returns CDR1 SGHRS and CDR2 YFSETQ.

This clonotype was observed at least ten times. The rearrangement links TRBV19 to TRBJ2-7; 7 nucleotides align to TRBD1. V shed 7 bases and J 2 bases; nucleotides not matched to a gene: 5. This CDR3 spans 13 amino acids. Germline assignment: CDR1 LNHDA and CDR2 SQIVND (reference sequence). In nucleotides, the CDR3 is TGTGCCAGTACCCGACAGGGAACCTACGAGCAGTACTTC. It translates to CASTRQGTYEQYF. The whole variable domain, remainder taken from reference TRBV19 and TRBJ2-7, is DGGITQSPKYLFRKEGQNVTLSCEQNLNHDAMYWYRQDPGQGLRLIYYSQIVNDFQKGDIAEGYSVSREKKESFPLTVTSAQKNPTAFYLCASTRQGTYEQYFGPGTRLTVT.

This chain connects TRBV20-1 to TRBJ2-3; possibly TRBD2 for D (7 bases). With 1 base removed from V and 4 bases from J, the gap between germline ends came to 12 bases. This CDR3 has 14 residues. The germline CDR1 and CDR2 sequences are DFQATT and SNEGSKA (reference sequence). The CDR3 nucleotides are TGCAGTGCTAGAGGGGGGGGCTACGCAGATACGCAGTATTTT. Amino acid sequence: CSARGGGYADTQYF.